This T cell receptor beta chain was documented in a study of beta chain features in type 1 diabetes (dated by TCRdb to the late 2010s). Looking at the study overall: Mean age, gender distribution, total cell number and subset yield did not differ between patients and healthy donors. A total of roughly 100 million sorted cells were examined across all samples, and a strong correlation was observed between cell number per subset and RNA yield. The study compared TCRB repertoires of sorted circulating CD4+ T cell subsets between recently diagnosed type 1 diabetes patients and matched healthy donors. Regulatory and stem cell-like memory subsets were obtained from only 8 patients and roughly eight healthy donors, while naive and central memory subsets were obtained from all 28 donors.

This clone was seen more than once but under ten times. The antigen this receptor binds is unknown. No much larger clonotype is one base removed from it; base qualities were not supplied. The CDR3, cysteine through phenylalanine, is 13 amino acids long. Only the CDR3 portion is preserved as DNA: 39 bases, with reading frame beginning at the first base. V loses 5 bases of germline sequence and J loses 4 bases, and the interval between the two ends is 8 bases. According to the germline V gene, CDR1 reads SNHLY and CDR2 reads FYNNEI. Each donor gave one peripheral blood draw, roughly 0.12 L on average, collected into heparinised tubes. Naive, central memory, regulatory and stem cell-like memory CD4+ T cells were sorted on a BD FACSAria II using a panel including CD45RO, CCR7, CD25, CD127, CD95 and CD27. A purity above 95% was achieved for all sorted populations. PBMCs were isolated right away by Lymphoprep density gradient centrifugation and were stained directly, without culture. To minimize batch effects, samples were stained and sorted in pairs, one healthy donor with one patient per experiment.

Study-wide conclusions, independent of this receptor: Because cDNA was sequenced instead of genomic DNA, highly expressing activated cells could be over-represented, though the groups showed no difference in activation or CD3 levels. Patients with type 1 diabetes made fewer insertions and deleted more nucleotides at VDJ recombination sites, implying thymic rearrangement abnormalities. Naive, central memory and regulatory TCRB repertoires appeared to be more similar among patients than among healthy donors. Because the HLA sub-analyses included only small numbers of individuals, any influence of HLA type on TCRB rearrangement was left unresolved. Shorter templates might have been favored by PCR, but patient and control samples were amplified and corrected together, so both groups would have been affected equally by any skew. In all four CD4+ subsets, TCRB CDR3 length was moderately but significantly shorter in type 1 diabetes patients.

The High Capacity cDNA Reverse Transcription Kit was used to reverse transcribe all of the isolated RNA, meaning that expressed TCRB transcripts were what got sequenced. Deep immunoSEQ sequencing was performed on naive, central memory and regulatory T cell samples, with an average of approximately 4 million total reads per sample. Sorted cells were lysed in RLT buffer and RNA was extracted with DNase-treated RNeasy Micro or Mini kits, depending on cell number. Each cell subset was processed separately to prevent cross-contamination, with patient and healthy donor samples processed together. The immunoSEQ multiplex PCR was used to amplify TCRB sequences from cDNA, yielding 87-bp fragments that span the CDR3 region. Amplicons were sequenced on the Illumina HiSeq platform. Per the authors' processing: PCR bias was corrected computationally using synthetic template baselines, and reads within Hamming distance 2 were collapsed, with unmergeable singletons discarded. By aligning reads against IMGT, V, D and J genes, CDR3 length, and insertions or deletions at six rearrangement sites were assigned. Within each subset, clonotype counts were normalized to sorted cell number, after which true diversity and Gini coefficients were computed with the tcR R package. The overlap coefficient, calculated on TCRB nucleotide sequences, was used to quantify repertoire sharing. As a proxy for the pre-selection repertoire, out-of-frame TCRB sequences from naive cells were analyzed. TCRdb limited this immuneACCESS table to in-frame rearrangements with V and J called. A share of clones is missing; checked studies link under half to unresolved V genes, and the rest is unexplained. The V and J calls and clone size were taken over from that table, and D and trimming were inferred from the DNA. The sample table holds roughly 450,000 clones, of which 10% to 12% were seen once. The ten largest clones take up approximately 0.05% of the sample.

Sample: naive CD4+ T cells from blood. The sample's cell subset or site label, decoded: true naive CD4+ T cells. This sequence originates from a woman aged 18 to 35 in good health. The rearrangement combines TRBV2 with TRBJ2-2; the D gene is perhaps TRBD1, on 6 matching bases. The CDR3 here reads CASSTRGTGELFF. The DNA is as follows: TGTGCCAGCAGTACCAGGGGCACCGGGGAGCTGTTTTTT.